This T cell receptor beta chain was obtained from a study of T cell responses to AZD1222 COVID-19 vaccine. The CDR3 consists of 14 residues. CDR1 and CDR2 from the germline V gene are SGHVS and FNYEAQ. Trimming pared 0 bases from V and 4 bases from J, leaving 6 bases between. Study observations and caveats: Donors were largely white British and mainly female; clonal diversity was possibly underestimated. Every sample of the repertoires postdated the peak T cell response.

Turning to this clone: Antigen: not known.

TCRdb's table, derived via immunoSEQ multiplex PCR, lists solely in-frame clones and lacks some. The table has 85,000 to 130,000 clones, around nine tenths seen once. The clonotype was recovered from an adult in good health. The rearrangement links TRBV7-6 to TRBJ1-4, with D unresolved. The source material was peripheral blood, sampled on day 0 of AZD1222 vaccination. This chain's CDR3 is CASSLALHNEKLFF. DNA of the CDR3: TGTGCCAGCAGCTTAGCCCTACATAATGAAAAACTGTTTTTT.